This entry is about one T cell receptor (beta chain). The antigen is undetermined. The sample originates from a study of T cells in localized non-small cell lung cancer. CDR3 size: 17 residues. From germline, CDR1 is GTSNPN and CDR2 SVGIG (reference sequence). J gave up 9 bases and V 5 bases, and 21 bases lay outside the gene matches. Libraries were prepared by immunoSEQ multiplex PCR; TCRdb keeps only in-frame clonotypes and omits some of them. The sample consists of 50,000 to 75,000 clones, around 90% of them appearing once. Findings of the study overall: A denser population of T cells in blood accompanied longer overall survival. Sequencing covered just one tumor region, so heterogeneity cannot be ruled out. There were a median around 57 of the top 100 tumor clones appearing in adjacent lung. Maximal T cell clonality occurred in uninvolved adjacent lung, with tumor ranking below it.

The clonotype comes from a man between 40 and 69 years old with stage I squamous cell lung carcinoma. V is TRBV30 and J is TRBJ2-4; 8 bases agree with TRBD1. Material: peripheral blood, obtained before any cancer treatment. CDR3 DNA: TGTGCCTGGGGCTCCTTCCAGGGGGCGGGTCCTCCCCCCATTCAGTACTTC. Its translation: CAWGSFQGAGPPPIQYF.